The 21 T cell receptor beta chains presented below share a single source sample, sequenced in a study of chemoradiotherapy in HPV16-positive cancers. Assay: immunoSEQ multiplex PCR; the TCRdb copy retains only in-frame clones and omits some. The sample lists tens of thousands of clones; roughly 84% were seen once. The source material was blood, sampled from a patient who underwent chemoradiotherapy. The receptors come from a human donor with HPV-associated anogenital cancer.

This clone came up once. V usage is TRBV9 and J usage is TRBJ2-2, with D possibly TRBD1 on 6 matching bases. The germline gives CDR1 SGDLS, CDR2 YYNGEE. The CDR3 totals 12 residues. Trimming took off 4 bases at V and 7 bases at J, with 8 bases between the two ends. DNA for the CDR3: TGTGCCAGCAGCTCGGGACACGGGGAGCTGTTTTTT. Its protein is CASSSGHGELFF. The whole variable domain, filled in from reference TRBV9 and TRBJ2-2, reads DSGVTQTPKHLITATGQRVTLRCSPRSGDLSVYWYQQSLDQGLQFLIQYYNGEERAKGNILERFSAQQFPDLHSELNLSSLELGDSALYFCASSSGHGELFFGEGSRLTVL.

CDR3 residues: CASSLRDGVNQPQHF. For the CDR3, the DNA is TGTGCCAGTAGTCTCCGGGACGGAGTCAATCAGCCCCAGCATTTT. V usage is TRBV19 and J usage is TRBJ1-5, with a possible D match to TRBD1 (5 bases). Between the trimmed V and J ends, which lost 5 bases and 3 bases, there was a span of 14 bases. This CDR3 has 15 residues. Germline assignment: CDR1 LNHDA and CDR2 SQIVND (reference sequence).

This chain uses TRBV7-5 with TRBJ2-3; the table's D call, TRBD2, has no DNA check behind it. TRBV7-5 is a pseudogene locus. The CDR3 has 14 amino acids. CDR3 sequence reads: CARSTQPGGYTQYF. CDR3 nucleotide sequence: TGTGCCAGAAGCACCCAACCCGGGGGATATACGCAGTATTTT.

V is TRBV28 and J is TRBJ1-5; TRBD1 matches 7 bases. Germline CDR1 is MDHEN and CDR2 is SYDVKM. The CDR3 has 15 amino acids. Germline trimming cut 8 bases from V and 0 bases from J; bases unmatched to any gene: 7. DNA for the CDR3: TGTGCCAGCTTGGGGACAGACTATAGCAATCAGCCCCAGCATTTT. Amino acid sequence: CASLGTDYSNQPQHF.

This clone was picked up a small number of times. The chain carries TRBV2 and TRBJ1-2; D is perhaps TRBD1 (5 bases). The CDR3 length is 15 residues. Germline loops: CDR1 SNHLY, CDR2 FYNNEI. V dropped 10 bases and J dropped 6 bases, with 24 bases sitting between them. The CDR3 nucleotides read TGTGCCACCGCCGGGGACTTTTCTCTACTCCATGGCTACACCTTC. Its protein is CATAGDFSLLHGYTF.

The chain uses TRBV7-2 and TRBJ1-5, with TRBD1 as a possible D gene (6 bases). CDR3 length: 14 residues. With 2 bases removed from V and 10 bases from J, the gap between germline ends came to 15 bases. Germline V gene sequence: CDR1 SGHTA, CDR2 FQGNSA. The CDR3 DNA sequence: TGTGCCAGCAGCTTACAACAGGGACCTCAACCCCAGCATTTT. Its translation is CASSLQQGPQPQHF.

Note on this clone: Other DNA sequences within the sample encode an identical CDR3. The chain is built from TRBV7-2 and TRBJ2-3; TRBD2 aligns across 9 bases. Germline V lookup: CDR1 SGHTA, CDR2 FQGNSA. V dropped 1 base and J dropped 3; count of bases not matched to a gene: 2. The CDR3 runs to 15 residues. The CDR3 nucleotides read TGTGCCAGCAGCTTAGTGGCGGGGGGGACAGATACGCAGTATTTT. Translated, it gives CASSLVAGGTDTQYF.

This chain uses TRBV6-4 with TRBJ2-2; D is unresolved. Looked up from germline, CDR1 is MRHNA and CDR2 is SNTAGT. CDR3 length equals 13 residues. V lost 3 bases and J lost 5, with 7 bases in between. CDR3 sequence (DNA): TGTGCCAGCAGTGAACAGACTACCGGGGAGCTGTTTTTT. Its translation is CASSEQTTGELFF.

This chain links TRBV7-2 with TRBJ2-3; 12 bases map to TRBD2. Germline trimming cut 0 bases from V and 4 bases from J; bases unmatched to any gene: 2. This CDR3 region has 16 residues. The germline gives CDR1 SGHTA, CDR2 FQGNSA. The CDR3 DNA is TGTGCCAGCAGCTTAGCAGGACTAGCGGGACCAGATACGCAGTATTTT. It specifies CASSLAGLAGPDTQYF.

In nucleotides, the CDR3 is TGTGCCAGCAGTGACCAGGGGACAAACACAGATACGCAGTATTTT. Translation: CASSDQGTNTDTQYF. The V gene is TRBV2, the J gene TRBJ2-3; the D gene is possibly TRBD1 (6 bases). Germline-derived CDR1 and CDR2 are SNHLY and FYNNEI. The CDR3 totals 15 residues. The germline V and J ends were trimmed by 3 bases and 2 bases, with 12 bases remaining between them.

This clone was recorded once. The chain combines TRBV2 with TRBJ1-1; tentative D call: TRBD1 (5 bases). The germline V and J ends were trimmed by 7 bases and 0 bases, with 12 bases remaining between them. This CDR3 is 14 amino acids long. Germline CDR1 SNHLY, CDR2 FYNNEI. The CDR3 sequence is CASKGELMNTEAFF. The CDR3 coding sequence is TGTGCCAGCAAAGGGGAGCTAATGAACACTGAAGCTTTCTTT.

The chain uses TRBV4-1 and TRBJ1-1, with 8 bases lining up with TRBD1. This CDR3 region has 16 residues. Trimming took 2 bases from V and 3 from J; bases not matched to a gene: 8. Germline assignment: CDR1 MGHRA and CDR2 YSYEKL. CDR3 in amino acids: CASSQPTGVRDTEAFF. The CDR3 region has the DNA TGCGCCAGCAGCCAACCGACAGGGGTTAGGGACACTGAAGCTTTCTTT.

The chain joins TRBV30 to TRBJ2-5; no definite D call. Germline V gene data show CDR1 as GTSNPN and CDR2 as SVGIG (reference sequence). The CDR3 length is 14 residues. The germline V and J ends were trimmed by 2 bases and 0 bases, with 10 bases remaining between them. In DNA, the CDR3 is TGTGCCTGGAGTCCCGACCTGTACCAAGAGACCCAGTACTTC. Translation: CAWSPDLYQETQYF.

This chain connects TRBV9 to TRBJ2-1; D unresolved. The germline CDR1 and CDR2 sequences are SGDLS and YYNGEE. Trimming removed 0 bases from V and 7 bases from J, with 8 bases in between. The CDR3 extends over 13 amino acids. The CDR3, as DNA: TGTGCCAGCAGCGTAGTTGGCGAAAATGAGCAGTTCTTC. Its translation is CASSVVGENEQFF.

The genes are TRBV9 and TRBJ2-5; weak D call: TRBD2 (6 bases). Trimming stripped 4 bases from V and 1 base from J, with 14 bases between. CDR1 is SGDLS and CDR2 is YYNGEE in the germline V gene. There are 15 residues in the CDR3. CDR3 DNA: TGTGCCAGCAGCTATAGTGGAGGGACCCAAGAGACCCAGTACTTC. Translated: CASSYSGGTQETQYF. The variable domain in full, completed from reference TRBV9 and TRBJ2-5, reads DSGVTQTPKHLITATGQRVTLRCSPRSGDLSVYWYQQSLDQGLQFLIQYYNGEERAKGNILERFSAQQFPDLHSELNLSSLELGDSALYFCASSYSGGTQETQYFGPGTRLLVL.

This chain joins TRBV19 and TRBJ2-3; 10 positions agree with TRBD1. The J segment lost 1 base and the V segment lost 3 bases, leaving 1 base of the junction unmatched. The germline CDR1 and CDR2 sequences are LNHDA and SQIVND (reference sequence). The CDR3 has 15 amino acids. CDR3: CASSMGQGRTDTQYF. The CDR3 coding sequence is TGTGCCAGTAGTATGGGACAGGGGCGCACAGATACGCAGTATTTT.

The DNA for the CDR3 is TGCGCCAGCAGCTTGGCCCCGGGACAGGCTAGCTCTGGGGCCAACGTCCTGACTTTC. Translating it yields CASSLAPGQASSGANVLTF. This chain joins TRBV5-1 and TRBJ2-6; 8 nucleotides align to TRBD1. CDR3 length: 19 residues. Germline V gene lookup returns CDR1 SGHRS and CDR2 YFSETQ. V gave up 0 bases and J gave up 0 bases; unmatched junction bases: 8. The variable domain in full, with the rest retrieved from reference TRBV5-1 and TRBJ2-6, is KAGVTQTPRYLIKTRGQQVTLSCSPISGHRSVSWYQQTPGQGLQFLFEYFSETQRNKGNFPGRFSGRQFSNSRSEMNVSTLELGDSALYLCASSLAPGQASSGANVLTFGAGSRLTVL.

This chain joins TRBV5-1 and TRBJ1-3; D is perhaps TRBD1 (6 bases). Germline loops: CDR1 SGHRS, CDR2 YFSETQ. Trimming took 3 bases from V and 1 from J, leaving 14 bases between them. The CDR3 has 16 amino acids. The CDR3 protein is CASSYGQPLSGNTIYF. CDR3 sequence (DNA): TGCGCCAGCAGCTACGGACAGCCCTTGTCTGGAAACACCATATATTTT.

CDR3 in amino acids: CASKETSPNTEAFF. The CDR3 coding sequence is TGTGCCAGCAAAGAGACAAGCCCGAACACTGAAGCTTTCTTT. This sequence joins TRBV7-2 and TRBJ1-1, with D uncertain. The V gene lost 7 bases and the J gene lost 1 base, with 13 bases spanning the gap. The CDR3 is made up of 14 amino acids. Per the germline V gene, CDR1 is SGHTA and CDR2 is FQGNSA.

The V gene is TRBV5-1, the J gene TRBJ2-5; D is unclear. The assigned J gene may be wrong: the sequence end matches TRBJ2-7 better. The germline gives CDR1 SGHRS, CDR2 YFSETQ. The CDR3 runs 11 residues. The CDR3 region is CASSSPYEQYF. CDR3 DNA: TGCGCCAGCAGCTCACCCTACGAGCAGTACTTC.

The chain carries TRBV9 and TRBJ2-1; TRBD2 agrees at 8 bases. Germline V gives CDR1 SGDLS, CDR2 YYNGEE. The CDR3 totals 14 residues. The V gene end was trimmed by 3 bases and the J gene end by 4 bases; junction bases not matched to a gene: 3. CDR3 DNA sequence: TGTGCCAGCAGCGCCGGGGGGGTGTACAATGAGCAGTTCTTC. It yields the protein CASSAGGVYNEQFF.